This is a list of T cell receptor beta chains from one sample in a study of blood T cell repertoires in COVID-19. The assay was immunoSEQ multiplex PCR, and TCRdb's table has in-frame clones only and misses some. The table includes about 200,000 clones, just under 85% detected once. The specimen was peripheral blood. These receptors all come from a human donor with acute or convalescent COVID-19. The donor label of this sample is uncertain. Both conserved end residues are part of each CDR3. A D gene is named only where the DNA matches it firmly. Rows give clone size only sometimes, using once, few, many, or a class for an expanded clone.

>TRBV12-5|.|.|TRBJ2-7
CASGSDQGGVYEQYF
TGTGCTAGTGGTTCCGACCAGGGGGGAGTATACGAGCAGTACTTC
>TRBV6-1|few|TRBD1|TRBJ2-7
CASSEGTGRTGYEQYF
TGTGCCAGCAGTGAAGGGACAGGGAGGACTGGCTACGAGCAGTACTTC
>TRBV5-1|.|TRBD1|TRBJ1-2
CASSLVPGQGADGYTF
TGCGCCAGCAGCTTGGTACCCGGACAGGGGGCCGATGGCTACACCTTC
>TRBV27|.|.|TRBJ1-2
CASSLRRTEGYTF
TGTGCCAGCAGTTTACGACGGACAGAAGGCTACACCTTC
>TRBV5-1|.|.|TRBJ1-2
CASSLDTGGYGYTF
TGCGCCAGCAGCTTGGACACGGGGGGCTATGGCTACACCTTC
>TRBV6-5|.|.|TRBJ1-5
CASSSGFSNQPQHF
TGTGCCAGCAGTTCAGGGTTTAGCAATCAGCCCCAGCATTTT
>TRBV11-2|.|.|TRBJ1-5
CASSLGMGSGQPQHF
TGTGCCAGCAGCTTAGGGATGGGTTCGGGTCAGCCCCAGCATTTT
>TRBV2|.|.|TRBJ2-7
CASSEGQGYYEQYF
TGTGCCAGCAGTGAAGGCCAGGGCTACTACGAGCAGTACTTC
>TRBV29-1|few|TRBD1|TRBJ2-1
CSGGTGGAEQFF
TGCAGCGGCGGGACAGGGGGTGCGGAGCAGTTCTTC
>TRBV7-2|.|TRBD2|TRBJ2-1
CASSFIGLAGDGEQFF
TGTGCCAGCAGCTTCATCGGACTAGCGGGAGATGGTGAGCAGTTCTTC
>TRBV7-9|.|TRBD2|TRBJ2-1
CASSLVAGGVRFF
TGTGCCAGCAGCTTAGTAGCGGGAGGGGTTCGGTTCTTC
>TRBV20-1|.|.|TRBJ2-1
CSASLALRGYNEQFF
TGCAGTGCTAGTCTAGCGCTCAGGGGGTACAATGAGCAGTTCTTC
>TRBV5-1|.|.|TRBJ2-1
CASSLERTMPSYNEQFF
TGCGCCAGCAGCTTGGAGCGGACCATGCCCTCCTACAATGAGCAGTTCTTC
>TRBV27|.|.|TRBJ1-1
CASSLSAGLGAFF
TGTGCCAGCAGTTTATCGGCCGGACTCGGAGCTTTCTTT
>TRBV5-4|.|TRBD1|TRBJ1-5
CASSNRDSNQPQHF
TGTGCCAGCAGCAACCGGGACAGTAATCAGCCCCAGCATTTT
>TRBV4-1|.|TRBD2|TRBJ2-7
CASSQGSIALAGTYEQYF
TGCGCCAGCAGCCAAGGGTCGATCGCGTTAGCGGGCACCTACGAGCAGTACTTC
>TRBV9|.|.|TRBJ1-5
CASSGGENQPQHF
TGTGCCAGCAGCGGGGGGGAAAATCAGCCCCAGCATTTT
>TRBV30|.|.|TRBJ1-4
CAWKQGTNEKLFF
TGTGCCTGGAAACAGGGAACTAATGAAAAACTGTTTTTT
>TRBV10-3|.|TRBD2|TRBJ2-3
CAISESRSSGSRRTDTQYF
TGTGCCATCAGTGAGTCCCGGAGTAGCGGGAGTCGCCGCACAGATACGCAGTATTTT
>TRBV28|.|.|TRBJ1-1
CASSLSREAFF
TGTGCCAGCAGTTTAAGCAGGGAAGCTTTCTTT
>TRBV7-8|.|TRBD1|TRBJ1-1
CASSLEGGGYLNTEAFF
TGTGCCAGCAGCTTAGAAGGGGGCGGCTACTTGAACACTGAAGCTTTCTTT
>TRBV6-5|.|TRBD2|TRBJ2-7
CASKESSGPYEQYF
TGTGCCAGCAAAGAATCTAGCGGACCCTACGAGCAGTACTTC
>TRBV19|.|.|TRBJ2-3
CASSRAPSGTDTQYF
TGTGCCAGTAGTAGAGCGCCTAGCGGCACAGATACGCAGTATTTT
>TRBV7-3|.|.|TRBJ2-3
CASSLGSENTDTQYF
TGTGCCAGCAGCTTAGGGAGTGAAAACACAGATACGCAGTATTTT
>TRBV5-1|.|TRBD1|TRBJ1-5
CASSLQGAGQPQHF
TGCGCCAGCAGCCTACAGGGGGCCGGTCAGCCCCAGCATTTT
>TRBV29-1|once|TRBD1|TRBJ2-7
CSVQGDRAYEQYF
TGCAGCGTTCAAGGGGACAGAGCTTACGAGCAGTACTTC
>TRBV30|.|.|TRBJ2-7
CAWSVQSYEQYF
TGTGCCTGGAGTGTACAAAGTTACGAGCAGTACTTC
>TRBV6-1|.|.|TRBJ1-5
CASSEARFQPQHF
TGTGCCAGCAGTGAAGCGAGGTTCCAGCCCCAGCATTTT
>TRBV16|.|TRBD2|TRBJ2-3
CASCQGLAGDTQYF
TGTGCCAGCTGCCAGGGGCTAGCGGGAGATACGCAGTATTTT
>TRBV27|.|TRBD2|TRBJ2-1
CASSFLADRNEQFF
TGTGCCAGCAGTTTCCTAGCGGATAGGAATGAGCAGTTCTTC
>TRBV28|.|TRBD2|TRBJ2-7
CASSSGRRGTSGSYEQYF
TGTGCCAGCAGTTCAGGACGGAGGGGGACTAGCGGATCCTACGAGCAGTACTTC
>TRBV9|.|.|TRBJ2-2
CASSVVAGYTGELFF
TGTGCCAGCAGCGTAGTTGCGGGCTACACCGGGGAGCTGTTTTTT
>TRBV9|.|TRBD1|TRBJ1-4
CASSVGGTGNEKLFF
TGTGCCAGCAGCGTAGGCGGGACAGGTAATGAAAAACTGTTTTTT